In its sample, the clone carrying this T cell receptor beta chain was seen many times. The data belong to a study of T-cell reconstitution after alpha-beta-depleted transplantation in children. The TCRbeta library incorporated unique molecular identifiers. TCRdb called the PCR reads again in MiXCR, with one record for every CDR3 protein. This sample carries around 380,000 distinct CDR3 sequences, roughly a tenth of them seen once, and the ten largest clones take 4.5% to 6%. The sequencing here drew on PBMCs from the stem cell graft donor, taken from the stem cell graft. The sequence was collected from a human donor who donated a stem cell graft to a child with acute myeloid leukemia.

CDR3 DNA sequence: TGTGCCACCAGCAGAGATGTAGGGCCAGATACGCAGTATTTT. This codes for CATSRDVGPDTQYF. The gene calls are TRBV15 and TRBJ2-3; D uncertain. In germline, CDR1 is LNHNV, CDR2 YYDKDF (reference sequence). CDR3 length: 14 amino acids. Trimming removed 0 bases from V and 4 bases from J, with 8 bases in between.